This T cell receptor (beta chain) was recovered during a study of response to subunit inactivated influenza vaccine. Trimming left V 5 bases short and J 1 base short, with 10 bases between. Germline values: CDR1 KGHDR, CDR2 SFDVKD. The CDR3 runs to 15 residues. TCRdb itself ran the RT-PCR reads through MiXCR, one entry per CDR3 protein. The data hold 450,000 to 700,000 distinct CDR3 sequences, with approximately 15% observed a single time. This clonotype has just a few counts. The chain has TRBV24-1 and TRBJ2-2; D not resolved. Here the sequenced sample was PBMCs from blood, taken less than 13 days after vaccination. This TCR came from a man aged 50 or older who received an inactivated influenza vaccine. In DNA, the CDR3 is TGTGCCACCAGTGTTGGCAGGAGGAACACCGGGGAGCTGTTTTTT. It translates to CATSVGRRNTGELFF.